The 14 T cell receptor beta chains reported below all come from one sample, sequenced in a study of CD8+ T cells in alopecia areata. cDNA prepared by RNA extraction and subsequent reverse transcription served as the template for sequencing. Assay: immunoSEQ multiplex PCR; the TCRdb copy retains only in-frame clones and omits some. The data hold about 110,000 clones, with 50% to 70% observed a single time. Sequencing was performed on NKG2D-low CD8+ T cells sorted from blood. The receptor source for this set is a human donor with alopecia areata.

The V gene is TRBV6-5, the J gene TRBJ1-1; TRBD1 aligns across 8 bases. CDR1 is MNHEY and CDR2 is SVGAGI in the germline V gene. The CDR3 is 12 amino acids. V shed 5 bases, J shed 7 bases, and the junction held 3 bases outside the gene matches. CDR3 sequence (DNA): TGTGCCAGCAGTCCGGACAGGGATGAAGCTTTCTTT. Residues: CASSPDRDEAFF.

The chain has TRBV6-1 and TRBJ2-1; TRBD1 matches 12 bases. The CDR3 length is 16 residues. V dropped 1 base and J dropped 6; count of bases not matched to a gene: 4. Germline V gene lookup returns CDR1 MNHNS and CDR2 SASEGT. The CDR3 loop reads CASSEGGQGATNEQFF. CDR3 DNA sequence: TGTGCCAGCAGTGAAGGGGGACAGGGGGCGACCAATGAGCAGTTCTTC.

The J gene is TRBJ2-7, the V gene TRBV11-2, with TRBD2 as a possible D gene (5 bases). The germline V gene encodes CDR1 SGHAT and CDR2 FQNNGV. The CDR3 is made up of 13 amino acids. With 7 bases removed from V and 0 bases from J, the gap between germline ends came to 10 bases. CDR3 nucleotides: TGTGCCAGCACCAGCGGTAGCTCCTACGAGCAGTACTTC. Its protein is CASTSGSSYEQYF.

This chain connects TRBV28 to TRBJ2-1; no clear D. V shed 7 bases and J shed 4 bases, with 5 bases lying between them. Looked up from germline, CDR1 is MDHEN and CDR2 is SYDVKM. This CDR3 is 11 amino acids long. CDR3 DNA: TGTGCCAGCACCCGGTACAATGAGCAGTTCTTC. Protein product: CASTRYNEQFF.

The chain combines TRBV27 with TRBJ2-1; 9 bases agree with TRBD2. This CDR3 contains 15 residues. Germline-derived CDR1 and CDR2 are MNHEY and SMNVEV (reference sequence). V shed 8 bases, J shed 2 bases, and the junction held 7 bases outside the gene matches. The CDR3 loop reads CASRGREGPYNEQFF. CDR3 nucleotides: TGTGCCAGCCGAGGGCGGGAGGGCCCCTACAATGAGCAGTTCTTC.

The V call is TRBV4-1, the J call TRBJ2-7, with D hard to call. Germline loops: CDR1 MGHRA, CDR2 YSYEKL. V lost 5 bases to trimming and J lost 3 bases, with 11 bases between them. The CDR3 is 13 residues long. CDR3 sequence (DNA): TGCGCCAGCAGCTACACCCCCGACTACGAGCAGTACTTC. It is translated as CASSYTPDYEQYF.

CDR3 DNA: TGTGCCAGCGGAAAAATGGGGTCAGGACTAGCGGGAGGTCTCTACGAGCAGTACTTC. Amino acids: CASGKMGSGLAGGLYEQYF. V usage is TRBV27 and J usage is TRBJ2-7, with 14 bases that match TRBD2. The germline CDR1 and CDR2 sequences are MNHEY and SMNVEV (reference sequence). The CDR3 covers 19 residues. Trimming removed 8 bases from V and 3 bases from J; junction bases left unmatched: 18.

This clone was detected ten times or more. The chain has TRBV5-4 and TRBJ2-7; 7 bases match TRBD1. J was trimmed by 7 bases and V by 4 bases; bases with no gene match: 11. The CDR3 consists of 14 residues. Germline CDR1 SGHNT, CDR2 YYREEE (reference sequence). CDR3 residues: CASSNRQGTGEQYF. DNA of the CDR3: TGTGCCAGCAGCAACAGACAGGGAACGGGGGAGCAGTACTTC. Complete variable domain (other parts from reference TRBV5-4 and TRBJ2-7): ETGVTQSPTHLIKTRGQQVTLRCSSQSGHNTVSWYQQALGQGPQFIFQYYREEENGRGNFPPRFSGLQFPNYSSELNVNALELDDSALYLCASSNRQGTGEQYFGPGTRLTVT.

The chain is built from TRBV6-5 and TRBJ2-1; D not resolved. Looked up from germline, CDR1 is MNHEY and CDR2 is SVGAGI. The CDR3 has 11 amino acids. V dropped 5 bases and J dropped 2 bases, with 1 base sitting between them. The CDR3 coding sequence is TGTGCCAGCAGTGCCTACAATGAGCAGTTCTTC. It specifies CASSAYNEQFF.

The rearrangement links TRBV7-9 to TRBJ2-3; 9 nucleotides align to TRBD2. V lost 5 bases to trimming and J lost 4 bases; unmatched junction nucleotides: 7. The germline V gene encodes CDR1 SEHNR and CDR2 FQNEAQ (reference sequence). This CDR3 has 15 residues. The CDR3 coding sequence is TGTGCCAGCAGCGCGCGGGAGGGCCGCGCAGATACGCAGTATTTT. It translates to CASSAREGRADTQYF.

This clone has just a few counts. The V gene is TRBV7-8, the J gene TRBJ2-5; D gene unclear. Looked up from germline, CDR1 is SGHVS and CDR2 is FQNEAQ. The CDR3 runs to 15 residues. V was clipped by 4 bases and J by 5 bases, with 17 bases between them. CDR3 sequence (DNA): TGTGCCAGCAGCTCTCGGACCGAGACCTGGGAGACCCAGTACTTC. Translated, it gives CASSSRTETWETQYF.

This sequence joins TRBV4-1 and TRBJ1-2, with D tentatively TRBD1 (6 bases). CDR1 is MGHRA, CDR2 YSYEKL, per germline. The CDR3 loop spans 18 amino acids. V lost 1 base, J lost 3 bases, and 21 bases lay in between. This CDR3 reads CASSQGEVWDTVDYGYTF. In DNA form, the CDR3 reads TGCGCCAGCAGCCAAGGCGAAGTGTGGGACACTGTCGACTATGGCTACACCTTC.

This chain links TRBV6-1 with TRBJ2-7; D may be TRBD1 (6 bases). V lost 1 base, J lost 4 bases, and 14 bases lay in between. Germline CDR1 is MNHNS and CDR2 is SASEGT. This CDR3 is built from 15 residues. The CDR3 bases are TGTGCCAGCAGTGAAGACAGGGCGCGCCAATACGAGCAGTACTTC. Its protein is CASSEDRARQYEQYF.

The V gene is TRBV5-1, the J gene TRBJ2-5, with D hard to call. Trimming shortened V by 7 bases and J by 3 bases, and 10 bases separated the two germline ends. The germline gives CDR1 SGHRS, CDR2 YFSETQ. This CDR3 region has 12 residues. The CDR3 protein is CASRPSEETQYF. CDR3 bases: TGCGCCAGCCGCCCCTCCGAAGAGACCCAGTACTTC.